This T cell receptor beta chain was recovered during a study of blood T cell repertoires in COVID-19. About the research overall: Italy, Spain and the United States were the sources of the convalescent and acute COVID-19 samples.

It was during active infection that Seattle patients were enrolled and then longitudinally followed. Germline V CDR1 and CDR2: ENHRY, SYGVKD. This CDR3 spans 16 amino acids. With 2 bases clipped from V and 3 bases from J, the junction kept 5 bases outside the gene matches. Authors' analysis steps: By means of reference gene primer amplification, nucleated cell counts were estimated. Sequenced by immunoSEQ multiplex PCR; TCRdb stores in-frame clones only, minus some. D and trimming come from the DNA, and the V and J calls and clone size come from that table. Of 100,000 to 150,000 clones in the sample, 65% to 85% are singletons; the top ten hold about a sixth.

This TCR was sampled from a man aged 25 to 40 with COVID-19, enrolled during active disease. The sequenced material came from peripheral blood. The chain links TRBV10-3 to TRBJ1-5; TRBD1 agrees at 9 bases. CDR3 residues: CAISERDRVANQPQHF. The CDR3 bases are TGTGCCATCAGTGAGAGGGACAGGGTGGCCAATCAGCCCCAGCATTTT.